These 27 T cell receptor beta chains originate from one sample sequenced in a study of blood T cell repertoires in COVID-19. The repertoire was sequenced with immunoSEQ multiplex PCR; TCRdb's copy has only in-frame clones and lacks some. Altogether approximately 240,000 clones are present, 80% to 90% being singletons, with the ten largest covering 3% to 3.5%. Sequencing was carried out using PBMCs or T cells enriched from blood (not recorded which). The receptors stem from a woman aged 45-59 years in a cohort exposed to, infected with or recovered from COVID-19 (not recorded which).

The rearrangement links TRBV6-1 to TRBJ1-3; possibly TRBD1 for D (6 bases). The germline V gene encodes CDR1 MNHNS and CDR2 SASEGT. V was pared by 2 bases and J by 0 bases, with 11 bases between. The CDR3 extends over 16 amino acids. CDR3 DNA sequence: TGTGCCAGCAGTGAAAGGACAGTTTACTCTGGAAACACCATATATTTT. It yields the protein CASSERTVYSGNTIYF.

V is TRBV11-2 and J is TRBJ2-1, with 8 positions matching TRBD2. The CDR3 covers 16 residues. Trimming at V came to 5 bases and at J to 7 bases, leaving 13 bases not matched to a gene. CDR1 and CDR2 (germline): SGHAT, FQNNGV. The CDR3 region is CASSIRVGGDTNEQFF. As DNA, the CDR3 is TGTGCCAGCAGCATTAGGGTCGGGGGGGATACGAATGAGCAGTTCTTC.

The CDR3 loop reads CASSQDDGELAGYTF. The CDR3 DNA follows: TGCGCCAGCAGCCAAGATGACGGGGAATTGGCGGGCTACACCTTC. The chain uses TRBV4-3 and TRBJ1-2; D unresolved. CDR3 length equals 15 residues. V lost 0 bases and J lost 8, with 16 bases in between. Germline-derived CDR1 and CDR2 are LGHNA and YSLEER.

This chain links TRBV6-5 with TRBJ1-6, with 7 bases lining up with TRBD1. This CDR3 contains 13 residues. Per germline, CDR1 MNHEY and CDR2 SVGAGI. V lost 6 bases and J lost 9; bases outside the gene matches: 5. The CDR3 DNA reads TGTGCCAGCAGCCAAAACAGGGGTTCACCCCTCCACTTT. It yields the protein CASSQNRGSPLHF.

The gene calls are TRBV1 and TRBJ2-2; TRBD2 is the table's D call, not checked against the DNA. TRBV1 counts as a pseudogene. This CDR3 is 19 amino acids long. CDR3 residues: CTSSQDTFPLAGRTGELFF. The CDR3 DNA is TGCACCAGCAGCCAAGATACCTTTCCCCTAGCGGGGAGAACCGGGGAGCTGTTTTTT.

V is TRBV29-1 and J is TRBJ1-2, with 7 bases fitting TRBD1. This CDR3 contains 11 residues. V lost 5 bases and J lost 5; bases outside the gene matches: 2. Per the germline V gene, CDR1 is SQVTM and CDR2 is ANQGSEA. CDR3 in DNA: TGCAGCGTTTTACAGGGGTATGGCTACACCTTC. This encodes CSVLQGYGYTF.

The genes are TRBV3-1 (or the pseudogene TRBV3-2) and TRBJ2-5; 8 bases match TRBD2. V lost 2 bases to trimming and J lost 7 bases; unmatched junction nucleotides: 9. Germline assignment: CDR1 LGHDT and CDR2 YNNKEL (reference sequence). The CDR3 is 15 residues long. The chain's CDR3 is CASSQQRGWLGTQYF. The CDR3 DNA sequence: TGTGCCAGCAGCCAACAGCGGGGGTGGTTAGGGACCCAGTACTTC.

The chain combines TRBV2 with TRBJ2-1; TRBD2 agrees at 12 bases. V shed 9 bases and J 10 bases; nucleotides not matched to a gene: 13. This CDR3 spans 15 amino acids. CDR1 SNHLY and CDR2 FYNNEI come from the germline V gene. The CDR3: CASSLTSGGSGEQFF. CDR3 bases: TGTGCCAGTAGTTTGACTAGCGGGGGAAGTGGGGAGCAGTTCTTC.

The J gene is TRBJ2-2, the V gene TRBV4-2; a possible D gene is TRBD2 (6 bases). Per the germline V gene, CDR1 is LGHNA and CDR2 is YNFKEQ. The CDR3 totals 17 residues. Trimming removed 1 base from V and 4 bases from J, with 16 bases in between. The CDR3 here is CASSQGIGAGFTGELFF. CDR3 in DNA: TGTGCCAGCAGCCAAGGGATCGGCGCGGGGTTCACCGGGGAGCTGTTTTTT.

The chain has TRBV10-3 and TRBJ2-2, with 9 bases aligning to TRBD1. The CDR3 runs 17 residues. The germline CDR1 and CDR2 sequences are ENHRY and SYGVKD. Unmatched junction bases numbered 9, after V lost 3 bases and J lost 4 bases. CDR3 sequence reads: CAISDLQGATGTGELFF. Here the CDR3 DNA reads TGTGCCATCAGTGATTTACAGGGGGCGACGGGCACCGGGGAGCTGTTTTTT.

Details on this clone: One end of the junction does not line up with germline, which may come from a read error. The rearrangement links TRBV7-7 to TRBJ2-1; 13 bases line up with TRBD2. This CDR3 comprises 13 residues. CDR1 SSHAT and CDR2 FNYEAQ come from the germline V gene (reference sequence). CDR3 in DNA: TGTGCTAGCAGCAGGGGACTAGCGGGGGAGCAGTTCTTC. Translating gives CASSRGLAGEQFF.

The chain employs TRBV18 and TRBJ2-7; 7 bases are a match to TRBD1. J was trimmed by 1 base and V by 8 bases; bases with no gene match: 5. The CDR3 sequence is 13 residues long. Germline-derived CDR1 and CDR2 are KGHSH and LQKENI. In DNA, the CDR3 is TGTGCCAGCCAAGACAGGGAATCCTACGAGCAGTACTTC. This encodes CASQDRESYEQYF. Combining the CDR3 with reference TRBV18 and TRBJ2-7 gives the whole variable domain NAGVMQNPRHLVRRRGQEARLRCSPMKGHSHVYWYRQLPEEGLKFMVYLQKENIIDESGMPKERFSAEFPKEGPSILRIQQVVRGDSAAYFCASQDRESYEQYFGPGTRLTVT.

The CDR3 is CASSQTSASGSDTQYF. CDR3 coding DNA: TGTGCCAGCAGCCAAACGAGCGCTAGCGGGTCAGATACGCAGTATTTT. This sequence joins TRBV4-2 and TRBJ2-3; 8 bases line up with TRBD2. CDR3 length equals 16 residues. Germline CDR1 and CDR2: LGHNA and YNFKEQ. The V gene end was trimmed by 2 bases and the J gene end by 4 bases; junction bases not matched to a gene: 8.

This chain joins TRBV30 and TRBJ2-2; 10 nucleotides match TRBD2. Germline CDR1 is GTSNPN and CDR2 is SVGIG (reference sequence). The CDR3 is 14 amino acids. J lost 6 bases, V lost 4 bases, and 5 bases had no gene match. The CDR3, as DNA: TGTGCCTGGAAGCGGGGGGGCCCGGCCGGGGAGCTGTTTTTT. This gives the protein CAWKRGGPAGELFF. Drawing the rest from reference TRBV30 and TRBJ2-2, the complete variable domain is SQTIHQWPATLVQPVGSPLSLECTVEGTSNPNLYWYRQAAGRGLQLLFYSVGIGQISSEVPQNLSASRPQDRQFILSSKKLLLSDSGFYLCAWKRGGPAGELFFGEGSRLTVL.

The CDR3 here is CASSQDIRTEAFF. CDR3 DNA: TGCGCCAGCAGCCAAGATATCCGCACTGAAGCTTTCTTT. The chain employs TRBV4-1 and TRBJ1-1; no clear D. The ends were cut back, 0 bases at V and 4 bases at J, with 6 bases in the middle. CDR1 and CDR2 from the germline V gene are MGHRA and YSYEKL. The CDR3 length is 13 residues.

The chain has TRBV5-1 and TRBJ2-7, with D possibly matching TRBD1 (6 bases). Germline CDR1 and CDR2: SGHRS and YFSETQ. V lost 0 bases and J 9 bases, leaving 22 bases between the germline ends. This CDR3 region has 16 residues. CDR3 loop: CASSLAQGRAISLQYF. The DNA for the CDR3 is TGCGCCAGCAGCTTGGCACAGGGTCGGGCGATATCGCTGCAGTACTTC.

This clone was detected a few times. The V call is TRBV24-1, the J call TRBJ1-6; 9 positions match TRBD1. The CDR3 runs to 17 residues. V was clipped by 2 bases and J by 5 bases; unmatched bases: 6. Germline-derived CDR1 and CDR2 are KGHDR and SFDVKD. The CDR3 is CATSDCWGTGNNSPLHF. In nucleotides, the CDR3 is TGTGCCACCAGTGATTGTTGGGGGACAGGGAATAATTCACCCCTCCACTTT.

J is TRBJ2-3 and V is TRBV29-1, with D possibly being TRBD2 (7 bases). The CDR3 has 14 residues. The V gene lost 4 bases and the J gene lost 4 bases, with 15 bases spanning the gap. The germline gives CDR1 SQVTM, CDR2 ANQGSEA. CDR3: CSVAGGGAPDTQYF. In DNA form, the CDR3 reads TGCAGCGTTGCGGGCGGGGGCGCGCCAGATACGCAGTATTTT.

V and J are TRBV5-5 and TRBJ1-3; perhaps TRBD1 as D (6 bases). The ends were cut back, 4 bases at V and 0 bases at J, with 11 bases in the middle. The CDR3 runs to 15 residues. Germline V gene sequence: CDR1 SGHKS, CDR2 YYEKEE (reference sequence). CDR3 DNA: TGTGCCAGCAGCCTCGACAGGCGCTCTGGAAACACCATATATTTT. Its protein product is CASSLDRRSGNTIYF.

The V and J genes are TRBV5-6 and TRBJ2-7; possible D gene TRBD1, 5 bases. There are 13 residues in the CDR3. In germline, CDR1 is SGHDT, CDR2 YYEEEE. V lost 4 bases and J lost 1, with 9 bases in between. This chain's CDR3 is CASSPQGSYEQYF. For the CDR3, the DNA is TGTGCCAGCAGCCCGCAGGGTTCCTACGAGCAGTACTTC. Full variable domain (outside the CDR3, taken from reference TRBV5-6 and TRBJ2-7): DAGVTQSPTHLIKTRGQQVTLRCSPKSGHDTVSWYQQALGQGPQFIFQYYEEEERQRGNFPDRFSGHQFPNYSSELNVNALLLGDSALYLCASSPQGSYEQYFGPGTRLTVT.

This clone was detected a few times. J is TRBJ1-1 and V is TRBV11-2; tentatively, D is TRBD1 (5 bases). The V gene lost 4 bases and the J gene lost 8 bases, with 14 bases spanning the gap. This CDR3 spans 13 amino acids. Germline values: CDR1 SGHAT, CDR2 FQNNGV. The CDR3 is CASSSRQNFEAFF. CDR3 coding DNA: TGTGCCAGCAGCTCCAGACAGAACTTCGAAGCTTTCTTT.

CDR3 coding DNA: TGTGCCAGCAGTTCCAGACAGGGGGTGTACTATGGCTACACCTTC. Translation: CASSSRQGVYYGYTF. This chain joins TRBV27 and TRBJ1-2; 9 nucleotides align to TRBD1. The germline CDR1 and CDR2 sequences are MNHEY and SMNVEV (reference sequence). The CDR3 spans 15 residues. Unmatched junction bases numbered 6, after V lost 4 bases and J lost 3 bases.

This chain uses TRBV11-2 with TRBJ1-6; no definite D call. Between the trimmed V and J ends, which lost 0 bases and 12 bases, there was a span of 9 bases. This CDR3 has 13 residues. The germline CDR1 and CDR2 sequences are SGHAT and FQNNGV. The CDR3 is CASSLDRSLPLHF. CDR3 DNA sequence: TGTGCCAGCAGCTTAGATAGGAGTTTACCCCTCCACTTT.

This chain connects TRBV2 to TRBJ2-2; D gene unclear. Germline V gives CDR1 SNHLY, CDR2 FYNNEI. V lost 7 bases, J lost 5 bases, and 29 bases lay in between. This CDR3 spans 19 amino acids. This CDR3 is CASTASSLRRPRSTGELFF. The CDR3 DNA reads TGTGCCAGCACCGCCTCCTCCCTCCGGCGGCCCCGGTCAACCGGGGAGCTGTTTTTT.

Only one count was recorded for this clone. CDR3 sequence (DNA): TGTGCCAGCAGCAAGCAGGCATCTATAACTGAAGCTTTCTTT. This sequence encodes CASSKQASITEAFF. The rearrangement uses TRBV9 and TRBJ1-1; no clear D gene. The V end lost 4 bases, the J end lost 5 bases, and 15 bases lay between the germline ends. Germline CDR1 SGDLS, CDR2 YYNGEE. There are 14 residues in the CDR3.

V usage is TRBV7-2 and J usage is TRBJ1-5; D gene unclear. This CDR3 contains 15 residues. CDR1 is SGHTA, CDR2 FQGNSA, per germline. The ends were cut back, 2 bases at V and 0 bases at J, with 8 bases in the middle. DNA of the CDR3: TGTGCCAGCAGCTTACGGGGTGGTAGCAATCAGCCCCAGCATTTT. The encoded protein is CASSLRGGSNQPQHF.

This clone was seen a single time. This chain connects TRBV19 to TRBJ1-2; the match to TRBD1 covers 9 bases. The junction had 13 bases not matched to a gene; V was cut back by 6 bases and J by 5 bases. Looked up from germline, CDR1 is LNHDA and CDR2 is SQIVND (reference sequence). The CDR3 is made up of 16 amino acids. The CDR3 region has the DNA TGTGCCAGTAGCGGACAGGGGCGAAATATGACTTATGGCTACACCTTC. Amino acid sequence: CASSGQGRNMTYGYTF.